The source of this T cell receptor (beta chain) is a study of vaccination effects on CD4 cells after COVID-19. Generated by immunoSEQ multiplex PCR, the TCRdb table keeps only in-frame clones and is missing some. The sample holds under 35,000 clones, about 69% seen once. Before sequencing, viral peptide pools were used by the ViraFEST assay to expand antigen-specific CD4+ T cells. Cells that had been cultured for ten to eleven days were the source of isolated CD4+ T cells. It was two doses of either the BNT162b2 or mRNA-1273 vaccine that participants received. Having tested negative for nucleocapsid antibodies, the vaccine recipients showed no prior SARS-CoV-2 infection. It was with around 10 IU/ml IL-2 and 8 to 10 ug/ml peptides that 1.5 million to 2.5 million PBMC per well were cultured. Fresh IL-2-containing medium replaced half the medium on days 3 and 7. CDR3 length equals 15 residues. Germline V gene data show CDR1 as SGHNT and CDR2 as YYREEE (reference sequence). J was trimmed by 0 bases and V by 4 bases; bases with no gene match: 4.

Note on this clone: Its antigen is currently unknown.

The rearrangement uses TRBV5-4 and TRBJ1-3; 7 nucleotides line up with TRBD1. The sample consisted of CD4+ T cells from PBMCs cultured with HCoV-NL63 spike peptides, taken after COVID-19 vaccination. The TCR was taken from a human donor who received a COVID-19 vaccine. The CDR3 coding sequence is TGTGCCAGCAGCCCGAAGGGGGCCTCTGGAAACACCATATATTTT. Translating it yields CASSPKGASGNTIYF.